Listed below are T cell receptor beta chains from one sample, sequenced in a study of T cell repertoires in cytomegalovirus infection. TCRdb reanalysed the reads using MiXCR and keeps one entry per CDR3 protein. The table has around 530,000 distinct CDR3 sequences, 26% seen once. The sequencing sample was made of PBMCs. The source of these receptors is a human donor in good health (CMV status not recorded). Some clones in this sample may be carry-over from other donors' samples. Each CDR3 is given with its conserved first and last residue. A D gene is named only where the DNA matches it firmly. Expanded clones get a size class; other rows say once, few or many, or leave the size out.

CDR3aa: CASSLGQIEQYF; CDR3nt: TGTGCCAGCAGTTTAGGACAGATCGAGCAGTACTTC; d_gene: .; abundance: few; j_gene: TRBJ2-7; v_gene: TRBV28
CDR3aa: CATGRPQHF; CDR3nt: TGTGCCACCGGGAGGCCCCAGCATTTT; d_gene: .; abundance: .; j_gene: TRBJ1-5; v_gene: TRBV6-2/TRBV6-3
CDR3aa: CAISDPGDNSPLHF; CDR3nt: TGTGCCATCAGTGATCCAGGGGATAATTCACCCCTCCACTTT; d_gene: .; abundance: .; j_gene: TRBJ1-6; v_gene: TRBV10-3
CDR3aa: CASSQNQRPLLSGNTIYF; CDR3nt: TGTGCCAGCAGCCAAAACCAGAGACCACTACTCTCTGGAAACACCATATATTTT; d_gene: .; abundance: .; j_gene: TRBJ1-3; v_gene: TRBV14
CDR3aa: CASSVAGAGGGSLETQYF; CDR3nt: TGTGCCAGCAGCGTAGCGGGGGCCGGTGGCGGGAGTCTGGAGACCCAGTACTTC; d_gene: .; abundance: few; j_gene: TRBJ2-5; v_gene: TRBV9
CDR3aa: CASADGSTDTQYF; CDR3nt: TGTGCCAGCGCGGACGGGTCCACAGATACGCAGTATTTT; d_gene: .; abundance: few; j_gene: TRBJ2-3; v_gene: TRBV7-7
CDR3aa: CASSLEPPGLMNTGELFF; CDR3nt: TGTGCCAGCAGCTTAGAACCCCCGGGACTCATGAACACCGGGGAGCTGTTTTTT; d_gene: .; abundance: few; j_gene: TRBJ2-2; v_gene: TRBV7-7
CDR3aa: CASSDHRGMPPFF; CDR3nt: TGTGCCAGCAGTGACCACAGGGGGATGCCCCCGTTCTTC; d_gene: TRBD1; abundance: few; j_gene: TRBJ2-1; v_gene: TRBV6-6
CDR3aa: CATSDPRGPASNEQFF; CDR3nt: TGTGCCACCAGTGACCCCAGGGGGCCCGCCAGTAATGAGCAGTTCTTC; d_gene: TRBD1; abundance: few; j_gene: TRBJ2-1; v_gene: TRBV24-1
CDR3aa: CASSAQDRVQPQHF; CDR3nt: TGTGCCAGCAGTGCCCAGGACAGGGTTCAGCCCCAGCATTTT; d_gene: TRBD1; abundance: .; j_gene: TRBJ1-5; v_gene: TRBV28
CDR3aa: CSGGLRNQPQHF; CDR3nt: TGCAGCGGGGGGCTGAGGAATCAGCCCCAGCATTTT; d_gene: .; abundance: .; j_gene: TRBJ1-5; v_gene: TRBV29-1
CDR3aa: CASSLEGDSTDTQYF; CDR3nt: TGTGCCAGCAGCTTGGAGGGGGACTCCACAGATACGCAGTATTTT; d_gene: .; abundance: .; j_gene: TRBJ2-3; v_gene: TRBV5-6
CDR3aa: CASSSRTYEKLFF; CDR3nt: TGTGCCAGCAGCTCCCGGACTTATGAAAAACTGTTTTTT; d_gene: .; abundance: .; j_gene: TRBJ1-4; v_gene: TRBV7-9
CDR3aa: CASSLAQGHEKLFF; CDR3nt: TGTGCCAGCAGCTTAGCGCAGGGTCACGAAAAACTGTTTTTT; d_gene: .; abundance: .; j_gene: TRBJ1-4; v_gene: TRBV7-9
CDR3aa: CASSSRLAGYEQYF; CDR3nt: TGTGCCAGCAGTTCTAGACTAGCGGGCTACGAGCAGTACTTC; d_gene: TRBD2; abundance: .; j_gene: TRBJ2-7; v_gene: TRBV27
CDR3aa: CAWSHSTDTQYF; CDR3nt: TGTGCCTGGAGTCACAGCACAGATACGCAGTATTTT; d_gene: .; abundance: .; j_gene: TRBJ2-3; v_gene: TRBV30
CDR3aa: CASSSDRRNQPQHF; CDR3nt: TGTGCCAGCAGCTCTGACAGGCGCAATCAGCCCCAGCATTTT; d_gene: .; abundance: .; j_gene: TRBJ1-5; v_gene: TRBV12-3/TRBV12-4
CDR3aa: CASSPSRAADSGGYTF; CDR3nt: TGTGCCAGCAGTCCCTCCCGGGCCGCGGATAGTGGGGGCTACACCTTC; d_gene: .; abundance: .; j_gene: TRBJ1-2; v_gene: TRBV7-6
CDR3aa: CATIPLPISGNTIYF; CDR3nt: TGTGCCACAATCCCGCTCCCCATCTCTGGAAACACCATATATTTT; d_gene: .; abundance: .; j_gene: TRBJ1-3; v_gene: TRBV28
CDR3aa: CASSLRSGGNTEAFF; CDR3nt: TGTGCCAGCAGCTTACGTTCAGGCGGGAACACTGAAGCTTTCTTT; d_gene: .; abundance: many; j_gene: TRBJ1-1; v_gene: TRBV7-8
CDR3aa: CASSFPLTTGLFSYNEQFF; CDR3nt: TGTGCCAGCAGCTTTCCATTAACGACAGGGCTTTTTTCCTACAATGAGCAGTTCTTC; d_gene: TRBD1; abundance: .; j_gene: TRBJ2-1; v_gene: TRBV5-4
CDR3aa: CASSPNRGTTEAFF; CDR3nt: TGTGCCAGCAGCCCAAACAGGGGAACTACTGAAGCTTTCTTT; d_gene: TRBD1; abundance: .; j_gene: TRBJ1-1; v_gene: TRBV5-4
CDR3aa: CASKRIEGRQETQYF; CDR3nt: TGTGCCAGCAAACGGATAGAGGGACGTCAAGAGACCCAGTACTTC; d_gene: .; abundance: few; j_gene: TRBJ2-5; v_gene: TRBV6-5
CDR3aa: CASSLGPGSGQVYEQYF; CDR3nt: TGTGCCAGCAGCTTAGGCCCCGGTTCGGGACAGGTCTACGAGCAGTACTTC; d_gene: TRBD1; abundance: many; j_gene: TRBJ2-7; v_gene: TRBV7-2
CDR3aa: CSARQGTGTEAFF; CDR3nt: TGCAGTGCTAGACAGGGGACCGGGACTGAAGCTTTCTTT; d_gene: .; abundance: .; j_gene: TRBJ1-1; v_gene: TRBV20-1
CDR3aa: CASSDLDRAEAFF; CDR3nt: TGTGCCAGCAGTGATTTGGACAGGGCTGAAGCTTTCTTT; d_gene: TRBD1; abundance: .; j_gene: TRBJ1-1; v_gene: TRBV6-1
CDR3aa: CASSSLPGLAGGTSTGELFF; CDR3nt: TGTGCCAGCAGTTCCCTCCCGGGACTAGCGGGAGGGACGAGCACCGGGGAGCTGTTTTTT; d_gene: TRBD2; abundance: few; j_gene: TRBJ2-2; v_gene: TRBV6-6
CDR3aa: CAIRFDLNTEAFF; CDR3nt: TGTGCCATCAGGTTCGACCTGAACACTGAAGCTTTCTTT; d_gene: .; abundance: .; j_gene: TRBJ1-1; v_gene: TRBV10-3
CDR3aa: CASSVIGGVTGELFF; CDR3nt: TGTGCCAGCAGTGTTATAGGCGGAGTCACCGGGGAGCTGTTTTTT; d_gene: .; abundance: .; j_gene: TRBJ2-2; v_gene: TRBV2
CDR3aa: CASSLGTGGRGAKLAYEQYF; CDR3nt: TGTGCCAGCAGCCTTGGGACAGGGGGCAGGGGAGCAAAGTTAGCCTACGAGCAGTACTTC; d_gene: TRBD1; abundance: .; j_gene: TRBJ2-7; v_gene: TRBV3-1
CDR3aa: CASFPMNVGPRTEAFF; CDR3nt: TGTGCCAGCTTCCCCATGAACGTGGGGCCGAGAACTGAAGCTTTCTTT; d_gene: .; abundance: few; j_gene: TRBJ1-1; v_gene: TRBV6-1
CDR3aa: CASSEGWAATDTQYF; CDR3nt: TGTGCCAGCAGTGAAGGGTGGGCAGCCACAGATACGCAGTATTTT; d_gene: .; abundance: few; j_gene: TRBJ2-3; v_gene: TRBV2
CDR3aa: CASSLRKRHRNEQFF; CDR3nt: TGCGCCAGCAGCCTAAGGAAGAGACACCGCAATGAGCAGTTCTTC; d_gene: .; abundance: .; j_gene: TRBJ2-1; v_gene: TRBV4-3
CDR3aa: CASSREQVPGETQYF; CDR3nt: TGCGCCAGCAGCCGCGAGCAGGTCCCAGGGGAGACCCAGTACTTC; d_gene: .; abundance: .; j_gene: TRBJ2-5; v_gene: TRBV4-3
CDR3aa: CASSRGLAGVADTQYF; CDR3nt: TGTGCCAGCAGCCGGGGACTAGCGGGAGTGGCAGATACGCAGTATTTT; d_gene: TRBD2; abundance: few; j_gene: TRBJ2-3; v_gene: TRBV5-4
CDR3aa: CASSLRGRERGWEQFF; CDR3nt: TGTGCCAGCAGCTTACGGGGGCGGGAGAGGGGTTGGGAGCAGTTCTTC; d_gene: .; abundance: many; j_gene: TRBJ2-1; v_gene: TRBV7-8
CDR3aa: CASTPSSGEFYGYTF; CDR3nt: TGTGCCAGTACCCCATCTTCGGGGGAGTTCTATGGCTACACCTTC; d_gene: .; abundance: .; j_gene: TRBJ1-2; v_gene: TRBV19
CDR3aa: CASSSGLAGGGYNEQFF; CDR3nt: TGTGCCAGCAGTTCTGGACTAGCGGGAGGGGGGTACAATGAGCAGTTCTTC; d_gene: TRBD2; abundance: few; j_gene: TRBJ2-1; v_gene: TRBV6-2/TRBV6-3
CDR3aa: CASSPRRGAGANVLTF; CDR3nt: TGTGCCAGCAGCCCACGGCGGGGTGCTGGGGCCAACGTCCTGACTTTC; d_gene: .; abundance: .; j_gene: TRBJ2-6; v_gene: TRBV6-2/TRBV6-3
CDR3aa: CASSLDLAASEQFF; CDR3nt: TGTGCCAGCAGCTTAGATCTAGCGGCAAGTGAGCAGTTCTTC; d_gene: TRBD2; abundance: many; j_gene: TRBJ2-1; v_gene: TRBV7-6
CDR3aa: CASSSDRGHHTEAFF; CDR3nt: TGTGCCAGCAGCTCGGACAGGGGGCATCACACTGAAGCTTTCTTT; d_gene: TRBD1; abundance: few; j_gene: TRBJ1-1; v_gene: TRBV7-9
CDR3aa: CASGLLGVQEAFF; CDR3nt: TGTGCTAGTGGTTTGCTAGGGGTTCAGGAAGCTTTCTTT; d_gene: .; abundance: few; j_gene: TRBJ1-1; v_gene: TRBV12-5